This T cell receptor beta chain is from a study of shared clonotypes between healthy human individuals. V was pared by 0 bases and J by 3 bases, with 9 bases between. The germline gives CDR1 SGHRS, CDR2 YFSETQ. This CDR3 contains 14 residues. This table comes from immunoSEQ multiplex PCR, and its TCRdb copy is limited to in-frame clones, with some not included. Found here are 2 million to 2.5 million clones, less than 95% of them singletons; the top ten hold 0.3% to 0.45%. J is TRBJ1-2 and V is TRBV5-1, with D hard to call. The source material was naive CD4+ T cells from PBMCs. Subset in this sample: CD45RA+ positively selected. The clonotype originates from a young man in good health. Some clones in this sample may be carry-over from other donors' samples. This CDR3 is CASSLVDGDYGYTF. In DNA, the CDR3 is TGCGCCAGCAGCTTGGTCGACGGAGACTATGGCTACACCTTC.